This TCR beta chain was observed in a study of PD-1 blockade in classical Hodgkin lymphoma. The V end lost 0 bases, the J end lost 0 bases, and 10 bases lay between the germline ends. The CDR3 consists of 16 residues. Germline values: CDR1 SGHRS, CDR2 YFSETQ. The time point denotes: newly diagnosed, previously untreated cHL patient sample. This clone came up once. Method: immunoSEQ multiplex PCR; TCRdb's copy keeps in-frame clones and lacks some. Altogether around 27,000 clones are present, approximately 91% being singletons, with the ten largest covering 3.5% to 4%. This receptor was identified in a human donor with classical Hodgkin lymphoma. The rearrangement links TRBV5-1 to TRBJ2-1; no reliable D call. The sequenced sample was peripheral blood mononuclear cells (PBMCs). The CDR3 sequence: CASSLDRLSSYNEQFF. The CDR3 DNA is TGCGCCAGCAGCTTGGATAGGCTGAGCTCCTACAATGAGCAGTTCTTC.